This T cell receptor (beta chain) was retrieved from a study of T and B cells in COVID-19 patients. Study summary: Blood was sampled from COVID-19 patients who were either actively infected or recovered. Regarding the study as a whole: Exclusive to the recovered cohort were some 2,500 TCR clusters, around 31 of them with low generation probability.

BIOMED2 TRB-A/B primer pools were used in multiplex TRB PCR. TCRdb independently ran MiXCR on the multiplex PCR reads; one entry per CDR3 protein. The repertoire holds 8,000 to 9,500 distinct CDR3 sequences, about 23% seen once, with around 6.4% in the top ten. Looked up from germline, CDR1 is LGHNA and CDR2 is YSLEER. The CDR3 sequence is 15 residues long. This clonotype was seen only once. Its target is not known. Blood genomic DNA input for TRB amplification was roughly 230-550 ng. The TCR sequence derives from a human donor who had recovered from COVID-19. The chain is built from TRBV4-3 and TRBJ1-1; D unclear. The J call is doubtful: the DNA matches TRBJ1-6 better. Material for sequencing was blood. CDR3 residues: CASRESGGSNSPLHF. The DNA for the CDR3 is TGCGCCAGCAGAGAGTCCGGCGGAAGTAATTCACCCCTCCACTTT.